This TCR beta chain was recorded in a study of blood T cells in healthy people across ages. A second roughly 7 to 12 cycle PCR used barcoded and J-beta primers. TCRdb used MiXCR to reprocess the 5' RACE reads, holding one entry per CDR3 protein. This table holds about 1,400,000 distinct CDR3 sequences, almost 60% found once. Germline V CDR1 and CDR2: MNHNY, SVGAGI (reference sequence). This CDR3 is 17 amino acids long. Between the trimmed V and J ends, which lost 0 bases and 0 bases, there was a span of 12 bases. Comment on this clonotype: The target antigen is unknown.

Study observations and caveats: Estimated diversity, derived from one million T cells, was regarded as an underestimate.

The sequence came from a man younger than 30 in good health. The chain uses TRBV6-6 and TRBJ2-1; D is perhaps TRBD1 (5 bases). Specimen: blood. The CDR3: CASSYSQPQGSYNEQFF. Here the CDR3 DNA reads TGTGCCAGCAGTTACTCTCAACCCCAGGGCTCCTACAATGAGCAGTTCTTC.